This record concerns one T cell receptor beta chain sequence. What it recognizes is unknown. This record comes from a study of cytomegalovirus exposure and HLA in healthy donors. PCR employed 60 Vbeta and 13 Jbeta primers. Profiled with immunoSEQ multiplex PCR; TCRdb holds only in-frame clones, not every one. Here the sample spans 150,000 or so clones, about four fifths being singletons. CDR1 and CDR2 from the germline V gene are KGHSH and LQKENI. The CDR3 spans 13 residues. The V gene end was trimmed by 2 bases and the J gene end by 10 bases; junction bases not matched to a gene: 4. The study's findings and limits: Association with HLA alleles at 0.05 false discovery rate was found for 16,951 TCR beta sequences in a later analysis.

The sequenced sample was PBMCs. The TCR was taken from a man between 25 and 39 years old in good health and CMV-seropositive. The chain combines TRBV18 with TRBJ2-2; TRBD1 aligns across 7 bases. CDR3 sequence reads: CASSPIDRAELFF. Here the CDR3 DNA reads TGTGCCAGCTCACCAATCGACAGGGCGGAGCTGTTTTTT.